The clone carrying this TCR beta chain appeared many times. Its specificity is unknown. By 5'RACE template switching, TCR cDNA was produced, with a universal primer site and UMIs added in the process. TCRdb reprocessed the 5' RACE reads via MiXCR and lists one record per CDR3 protein. The sample carries approximately 74,000 distinct CDR3 sequences, under 6.5% recorded once. These data belong to a study of T cells after yellow fever vaccination. Study-level information: It was SMART-Seq v4 Ultra Low Input that prepared the fractions with low cell numbers. Broader study findings: One caveat is that FACS-sorted repertoires could contain abundant clonotypes contaminating from the bulk population. Subsequent to the booster, the majority of primary-vaccination clones reappeared (roughly 97% CD4, more than 70% CD8).

The CDR3 sequence is 17 residues long. The J segment lost 7 bases and the V segment lost 0 bases, leaving 16 bases of the junction unmatched. Looked up from germline, CDR1 is SGHDT and CDR2 is YYEEEE. The chain links TRBV5-6 to TRBJ2-7; TRBD1 matches at 7 bases. The sequences come from CD4+ T cells sorted from PBMCs, collected more than 13 days after the first yellow fever vaccination. This clonotype originated in a man in his late teens or twenties who received the YFV17D yellow fever vaccine. DNA for the CDR3: TGTGCCAGCAGCTTGGTGGATAGGGACAGACTCCCTAAAGAGCAGTACTTC. Translation: CASSLVDRDRLPKEQYF.